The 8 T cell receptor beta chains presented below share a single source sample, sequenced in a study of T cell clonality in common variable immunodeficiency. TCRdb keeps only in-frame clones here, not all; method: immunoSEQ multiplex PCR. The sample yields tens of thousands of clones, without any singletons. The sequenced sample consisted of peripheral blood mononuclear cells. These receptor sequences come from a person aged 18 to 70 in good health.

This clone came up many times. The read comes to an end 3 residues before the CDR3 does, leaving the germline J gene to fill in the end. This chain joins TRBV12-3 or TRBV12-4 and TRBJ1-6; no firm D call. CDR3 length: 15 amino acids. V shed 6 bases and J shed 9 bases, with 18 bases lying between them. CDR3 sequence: CASSHDPGAGSPLHF. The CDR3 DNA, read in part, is TGTGCCAGCAGCCACGATCCGGGTGCTGGTTCACCC.

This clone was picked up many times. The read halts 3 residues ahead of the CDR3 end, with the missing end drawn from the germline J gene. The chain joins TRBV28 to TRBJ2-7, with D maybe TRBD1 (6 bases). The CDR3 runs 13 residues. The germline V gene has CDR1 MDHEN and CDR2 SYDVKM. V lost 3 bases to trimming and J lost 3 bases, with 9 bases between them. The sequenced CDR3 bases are TGTGCCAGCAGTTTTCCACAGGGCTACGAG. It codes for CASSFPQGYE. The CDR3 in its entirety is CASSFPQGYEQYF. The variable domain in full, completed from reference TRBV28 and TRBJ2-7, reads DVKVTQSSRYLVKRTGEKVFLECVQDMDHENMFWYRQDPGLGLRLIYFSYDVKMKEKGDIPEGYSVSREKKERFSLILESASTNQTSMYLCASSFPQGYEQYFGPGTRLTVT.

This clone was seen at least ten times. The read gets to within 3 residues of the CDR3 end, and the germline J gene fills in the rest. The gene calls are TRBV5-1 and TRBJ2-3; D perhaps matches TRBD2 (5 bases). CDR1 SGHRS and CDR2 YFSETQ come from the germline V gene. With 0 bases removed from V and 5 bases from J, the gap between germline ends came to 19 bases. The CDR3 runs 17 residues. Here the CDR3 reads CASSLEVRGRVGDTQYF. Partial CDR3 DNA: TGCGCCAGCAGCTTGGAGGTTCGGGGAAGGGTAGGAGATACG.

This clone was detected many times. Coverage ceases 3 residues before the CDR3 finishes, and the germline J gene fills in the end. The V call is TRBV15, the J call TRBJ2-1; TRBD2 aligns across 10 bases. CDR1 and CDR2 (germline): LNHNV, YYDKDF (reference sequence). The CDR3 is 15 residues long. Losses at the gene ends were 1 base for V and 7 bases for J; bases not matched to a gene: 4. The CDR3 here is CATSRGGTSVNEQFF. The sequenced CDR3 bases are TGTGCCACCAGCAGAGGGGGGACTAGCGTAAATGAG.

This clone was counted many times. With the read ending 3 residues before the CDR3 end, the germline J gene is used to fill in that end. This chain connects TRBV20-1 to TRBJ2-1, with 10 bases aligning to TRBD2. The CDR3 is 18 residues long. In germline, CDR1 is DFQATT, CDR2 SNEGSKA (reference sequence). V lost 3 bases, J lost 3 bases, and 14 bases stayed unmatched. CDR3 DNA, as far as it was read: TGCAGTGCTAGGAATTGGCTAGCGGGAGAAGTAGGCTACAATGAG. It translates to CSARNWLAGEVGYNE. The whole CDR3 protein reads CSARNWLAGEVGYNEQFF.

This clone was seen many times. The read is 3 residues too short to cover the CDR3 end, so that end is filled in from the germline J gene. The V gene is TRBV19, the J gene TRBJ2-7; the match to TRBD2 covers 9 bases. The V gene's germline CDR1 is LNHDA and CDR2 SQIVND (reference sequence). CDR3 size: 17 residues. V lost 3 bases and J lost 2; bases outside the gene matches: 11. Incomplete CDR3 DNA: TGTGCCAGTAGTATTGCGGGAGGGTCCGACTACCCCTACGAG. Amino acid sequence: CASSIAGGSDYPYE. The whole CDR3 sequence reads CASSIAGGSDYPYEQYF.

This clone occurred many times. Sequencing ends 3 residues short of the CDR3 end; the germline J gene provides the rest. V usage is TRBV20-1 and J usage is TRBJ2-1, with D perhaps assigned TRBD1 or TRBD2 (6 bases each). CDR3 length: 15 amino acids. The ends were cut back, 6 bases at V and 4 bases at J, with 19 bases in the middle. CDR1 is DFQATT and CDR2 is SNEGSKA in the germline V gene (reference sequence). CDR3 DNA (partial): TGCAGTGCCACAAGTAACACAGGGAGGTACAATGAG. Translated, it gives CSATSNTGRYNE. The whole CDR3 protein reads CSATSNTGRYNEQFF.

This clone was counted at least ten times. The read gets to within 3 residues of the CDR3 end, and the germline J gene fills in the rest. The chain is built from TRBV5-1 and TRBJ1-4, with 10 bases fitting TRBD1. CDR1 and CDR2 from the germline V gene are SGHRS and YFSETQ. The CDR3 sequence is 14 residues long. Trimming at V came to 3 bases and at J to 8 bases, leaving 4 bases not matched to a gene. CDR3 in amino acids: CASSWGTGEEKLFF. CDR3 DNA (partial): TGCGCCAGCAGCTGGGGGACAGGGGAGGAAAAA.